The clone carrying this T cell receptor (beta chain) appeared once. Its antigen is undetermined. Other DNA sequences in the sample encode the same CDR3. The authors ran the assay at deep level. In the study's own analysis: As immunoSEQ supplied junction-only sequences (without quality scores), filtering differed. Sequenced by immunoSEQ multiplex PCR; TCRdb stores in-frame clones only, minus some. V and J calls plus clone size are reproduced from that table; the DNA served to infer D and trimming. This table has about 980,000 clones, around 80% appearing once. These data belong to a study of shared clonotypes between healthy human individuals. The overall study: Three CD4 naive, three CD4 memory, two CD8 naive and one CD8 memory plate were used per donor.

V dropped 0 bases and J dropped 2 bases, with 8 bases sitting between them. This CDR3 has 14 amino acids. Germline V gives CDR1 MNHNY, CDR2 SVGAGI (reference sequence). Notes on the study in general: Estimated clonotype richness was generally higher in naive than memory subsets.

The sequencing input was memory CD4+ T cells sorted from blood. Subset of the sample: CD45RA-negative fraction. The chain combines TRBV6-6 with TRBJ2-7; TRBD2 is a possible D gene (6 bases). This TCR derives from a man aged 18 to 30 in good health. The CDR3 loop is CASSYSGGTYEQYF. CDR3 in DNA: TGTGCCAGCAGTTACTCTGGGGGGACCTACGAGCAGTACTTC.